This T cell receptor (beta chain) is drawn from a study of T cells after yellow fever vaccination. Regarding the study as a whole: Contamination of FACS-sorted repertoires by abundant clonotypes from the bulk population could occur. Most primary-vaccination clones reappeared after the booster (approximately 95% CD4, approximately 88% CD8).

Of note for this clonotype: The antigen is not known.

Trimming left V 2 bases short and J 2 bases short, with 16 bases between. The CDR3 length is 17 residues. From germline, CDR1 is MGHRA and CDR2 YSYEKL. 5'RACE template switching generated TCR cDNA, adding a universal primer site and UMIs. MiXCR was run by TCRdb on the 5' RACE reads, yielding one entry per CDR3 protein. The profile covers a few hundred thousand distinct CDR3 sequences, with roughly 12% appearing a single time and around 19% taken by the ten largest. The receptor's source is a man aged 18-30 years who received the YFV17D yellow fever vaccine. The sample consisted of PBMCs, taken on the day of the first yellow fever vaccination. The V call is TRBV4-1, the J call TRBJ2-1; D might be TRBD1 or TRBD2, each matching 6 bases. The CDR3 coding sequence is TGCGCCAGCAGCCAAAAGATCCCGGGGGCAACCTACAATGAGCAGTTCTTC. It yields the protein CASSQKIPGATYNEQFF.